The sequence of this TCR beta chain was determined in a study of blood T cell repertoires in COVID-19. Whole-study context: T cells, B-cell-depleted T cells, or PBMCs provided the cDNA or gDNA that served as material.

Patients of the Seattle cohort, enrolled during active infection, were followed longitudinally. This CDR3 has 18 residues. Trimming cost V 3 bases and J 8 bases, with 29 bases left between them. CDR1 and CDR2 (germline): SGHTS, YDEGEE. As processed by the authors: Amplification of reference gene primers was used by the study to estimate nucleated cell counts. Only in-frame clones appear in the TCRdb table, and some are missing; sequencing was by immunoSEQ multiplex PCR. D and trimming were read from the DNA, whereas the V and J calls and clone size are those reported in that table. The table records fewer than 450,000 clones, about 90% of them present only once.

The TCR sequence derives from a woman in her 50s with COVID-19, enrolled during active disease. Source material: peripheral blood. V gene TRBV5-8 combines with J gene TRBJ1-2; weak D call: TRBD1 (6 bases). The CDR3 here is CASSYRGGLGPAVRGYTF. DNA for the CDR3: TGTGCCAGCAGCTACCGAGGGGGTCTGGGGCCCGCCGTGAGAGGCTACACCTTC.